This entry describes one T cell receptor (beta chain). Its antigen is still unknown. This CDR3 comprises 16 residues. Germline V CDR1 and CDR2: SGDLS, YYNGEE. V dropped 4 bases and J dropped 0 bases, with 16 bases sitting between them. The data originate from a study of T cell responses to AZD1222 COVID-19 vaccine. Study conclusions and caveats: Spike-specific TCRs gained breadth and depth after people received two AZD1222 doses.

Profiling relied on immunoSEQ multiplex PCR, and the TCRdb table lists in-frame clones only, not all of them. The sample consists of nearly 100,000 clones, roughly 88% of them appearing once. The gene calls are TRBV9 and TRBJ2-5; D uncertain. The sequencing here drew on peripheral blood, taken on day 0 of AZD1222 vaccination. The TCR sequence derives from an adult in good health. The CDR3 DNA reads TGTGCCAGCAGCTCCAAGGGAACGGTGTACCAAGAGACCCAGTACTTC. It yields the protein CASSSKGTVYQETQYF.